These 29 T cell receptor beta chains originate from one sample sequenced in a study of CD8+ T cells in alopecia areata. In each case, RNA was isolated and then reverse transcribed into cDNA as the sequencing template. The repertoire was sequenced with immunoSEQ multiplex PCR; TCRdb's copy has only in-frame clones and lacks some. The top ten hold more than 0.7% of the sample, which has about 160,000 clones, under 70% seen once. Treatment of the sample: oral pan-JAK inhibitor, 5-10 mg twice daily. The sequencing here drew on CD4+ T cells sorted from blood, taken at week 4, from a patient treated with tofacitinib. These TCRs come from a human donor with alopecia areata.

The chain employs TRBV7-9 and TRBJ1-6, with D perhaps TRBD1 (5 bases). The CDR3 has 14 residues. Germline-derived CDR1 and CDR2 are SEHNR and FQNEAQ (reference sequence). Deletions cut 1 base from V and 7 bases from J, with 8 bases between. The CDR3 DNA follows: TGTGCCAGCAGCTTAGGACAGATAAATTCACCCCTCCACTTT. This sequence encodes CASSLGQINSPLHF.

The chain is built from TRBV29-1 and TRBJ1-5, with D maybe TRBD1 (5 bases). V was trimmed by 3 bases and J by 7 bases, leaving 19 bases between them. The CDR3 runs 15 residues. CDR1 and CDR2 (germline): SQVTM, ANQGSEA. The CDR3 protein is CSVEVAGSTGQPQHF. The DNA for the CDR3 is TGCAGCGTTGAGGTGGCAGGATCCACAGGACAGCCCCAGCATTTT.

This clone showed up just once. The rearrangement joins TRBV27 to TRBJ2-2, with 7 bases that match TRBD1. The V segment lost 3 bases and the J segment 4 bases; nucleotides outside the gene matches: 8. This CDR3 region has 16 residues. CDR1 is MNHEY, CDR2 SMNVEV, per germline (reference sequence). This CDR3 is CASSFSGQGVTGELFF. The CDR3 DNA follows: TGTGCCAGCAGTTTCTCTGGGCAGGGGGTCACCGGGGAGCTGTTTTTT.

The chain combines TRBV9 with TRBJ1-2, with D unresolved. The V end lost 0 bases, the J end lost 6 bases, and 12 bases lay between the germline ends. The CDR3 length is 14 residues. CDR1 is SGDLS, CDR2 YYNGEE, per germline. CDR3: CASSVAFDSDGYTF. In nucleotides, the CDR3 is TGTGCCAGCAGCGTAGCCTTCGATAGCGATGGCTACACCTTC.

This clone occurred a few times. The rearrangement uses TRBV6-5 and TRBJ1-1, with a possible D match to TRBD1 (5 bases). CDR1 and CDR2 (germline): MNHEY, SVGAGI. The ends were cut back, 2 bases at V and 4 bases at J, with 14 bases in the middle. This CDR3 is built from 15 residues. The CDR3 loop is CASSYRTAGGTEAFF. The CDR3 region has the DNA TGTGCCAGCAGTTACAGGACGGCGGGGGGCACTGAAGCTTTCTTT.

The chain links TRBV30 to TRBJ2-5; D gene uncertain. The CDR3 consists of 13 residues. V dropped 2 bases and J dropped 1 base, with 8 bases sitting between them. The germline CDR1 and CDR2 sequences are GTSNPN and SVGIG (reference sequence). The DNA for the CDR3 is TGTGCCTGGAGTAGTGGTCTCCAAGAGACCCAGTACTTC. It is translated as CAWSSGLQETQYF.

The J gene is TRBJ1-2, the V gene TRBV7-9; 8 bases map to TRBD1. The CDR3 consists of 13 residues. The germline V gene has CDR1 SEHNR and CDR2 FQNEAQ (reference sequence). Trimming removed 1 base from V and 6 bases from J; junction bases left unmatched: 1. CDR3 loop: CASSLVQGDGYTF. The CDR3 DNA reads TGTGCCAGCAGCTTAGTACAGGGGGATGGCTACACCTTC.

The chain is built from TRBV7-9 and TRBJ1-2, with D uncertain. Germline CDR1 and CDR2: SEHNR and FQNEAQ (reference sequence). Trimming stripped 5 bases from V and 8 bases from J, with 18 bases between. The CDR3 runs 14 residues. The CDR3, as DNA: TGTGCCAGCAGCCCCCGGTCGAATTTGGGAGGCTACACCTTC. Translation gives CASSPRSNLGGYTF.

The chain couples TRBV29-1 to TRBJ2-3; D assignment may be TRBD1 or TRBD2 (5 bases each). Per the germline V gene, CDR1 is SQVTM and CDR2 is ANQGSEA. CDR3 length: 12 residues. The ends were cut back, 3 bases at V and 4 bases at J, with 8 bases in the middle. The DNA for the CDR3 is TGCAGCGTTGACGAGGGGTCAGATACGCAGTATTTT. Translating it yields CSVDEGSDTQYF.

The chain has TRBV9 and TRBJ1-6; unclear D gene. Per the germline V gene, CDR1 is SGDLS and CDR2 is YYNGEE. The V gene lost 3 bases and the J gene lost 14 bases, with 9 bases spanning the gap. The CDR3 loop spans 11 amino acids. As DNA, the CDR3 is TGTGCCAGCAGCGCCCCTCTGACCCTCCACTTT. As protein: CASSAPLTLHF.

The CDR3 region is CASSKPMNTEAFF. CDR3 nucleotides: TGTGCCAGCAGTAAGCCCATGAACACTGAAGCTTTCTTT. The chain uses TRBV2 and TRBJ1-1; D remains ambiguous. CDR3 size: 13 residues. V lost 5 bases and J 0 bases, leaving 7 bases between the germline ends. Germline V CDR1 and CDR2: SNHLY, FYNNEI. The whole variable domain, filled in from reference TRBV2 and TRBJ1-1, reads EPEVTQTPSHQVTQMGQEVILRCVPISNHLYFYWYRQILGQKVEFLVSFYNNEISEKSEIFDDQFSVERPDGSNFTLKIRSTKLEDSAMYFCASSKPMNTEAFFGQGTRLTVV.

This clone was seen a single time. The chain combines TRBV29-1 with TRBJ2-2; D is perhaps TRBD1 (5 bases). V gave up 5 bases and J gave up 6 bases, with 13 bases separating them. The CDR3 spans 13 residues. Germline loops: CDR1 SQVTM, CDR2 ANQGSEA. The chain's CDR3 is CSVREGASGELFF. The DNA of the CDR3 is TGCAGCGTTCGCGAAGGGGCGTCCGGGGAGCTGTTTTTT.

The chain employs TRBV30 and TRBJ1-5, with 7 bases aligning to TRBD1. Germline V gene sequence: CDR1 GTSNPN, CDR2 SVGIG (reference sequence). The CDR3 loop spans 14 amino acids. V was pared by 3 bases and J by 8 bases, with 10 bases of the junction left unmatched. CDR3 DNA: TGTGCCTGGAGCAGGGGGACAGAAAGCGAGCCCCAGCATTTT. Translation: CAWSRGTESEPQHF.

The rearrangement joins TRBV30 to TRBJ1-1, with D possibly TRBD1 on 6 matching bases. The CDR3 length is 16 residues. V lost 2 bases and J 3 bases, leaving 19 bases between the germline ends. Germline CDR1 is GTSNPN and CDR2 is SVGIG (reference sequence). This CDR3 reads CAWSRGRGVGDTEAFF. For the CDR3, the DNA is TGTGCCTGGAGTCGAGGCAGGGGCGTGGGAGACACTGAAGCTTTCTTT.

This rearrangement joins TRBV4-2 to TRBJ2-1, with a possible D match to TRBD2 (6 bases). Per germline, CDR1 LGHNA and CDR2 YNFKEQ. Trimming took off 0 bases at V and 0 bases at J, with 12 bases between the two ends. This CDR3 comprises 17 residues. The CDR3 loop reads CASSQEGGRASYNEQFF. CDR3 DNA sequence: TGTGCCAGCAGCCAAGAGGGAGGCAGGGCCTCCTACAATGAGCAGTTCTTC.

This clone was observed a handful of times. CDR3 DNA sequence: TGTGCCAGCATGTTGGGCCCCCTCTACGAGCAGTACTTC. As protein: CASMLGPLYEQYF. This chain joins TRBV6-5 and TRBJ2-7; D is ambiguous. Germline CDR1 MNHEY, CDR2 SVGAGI. The CDR3 loop spans 13 amino acids. V shed 7 bases and J shed 3 bases, with 13 bases lying between them.

V usage is TRBV10-2 and J usage is TRBJ2-7, with 12 bases matching TRBD2. Germline V CDR1 and CDR2: WSHSY, SAAADI. The CDR3 is 13 amino acids. J was trimmed by 8 bases and V by 9 bases; bases with no gene match: 8. The DNA for the CDR3 is TGCGCCAGTAGCGGACTAGCGGGGCGCCAGCAGTACTTC. Protein sequence: CASSGLAGRQQYF.

This clone came up a few times. The chain combines TRBV10-3 with TRBJ1-3; D is unresolved. CDR1 is ENHRY, CDR2 SYGVKD, per germline. V lost 8 bases, J lost 2 bases, and 7 bases lay in between. This CDR3 is 12 amino acids long. CDR3 bases: TGTGCCATCGTTGATCCTGGAAACACCATATATTTT. Translation: CAIVDPGNTIYF.

The J gene is TRBJ1-1, the V gene TRBV9, with TRBD1 matching 9 bases. V lost 5 bases, J lost 1 base, and 3 bases stayed unmatched. The CDR3 sequence is 14 residues long. In germline, CDR1 is SGDLS, CDR2 YYNGEE. DNA of the CDR3: TGTGCCAGCAGGCGGACAGGGGAGAACACTGAAGCTTTCTTT. Its protein is CASRRTGENTEAFF.

V usage is TRBV27 and J usage is TRBJ1-5; D gene uncertain. There are 13 residues in the CDR3. Trimming took 6 bases from V and 2 from J, leaving 8 bases between them. Germline CDR1 and CDR2: MNHEY and SMNVEV (reference sequence). For the CDR3, the DNA is TGTGCCAGCAGCGGGATGCGCAATCAGCCCCAGCATTTT. It is translated as CASSGMRNQPQHF.

For the CDR3, the DNA is TGTGCCAGCAGCGTAGATGGTCAGGGGTCCTACGAGCAGTACTTC. This sequence encodes CASSVDGQGSYEQYF. The rearrangement links TRBV9 to TRBJ2-7; a possible D gene is TRBD1 (6 bases). CDR3 length equals 15 residues. Per germline, CDR1 SGDLS and CDR2 YYNGEE. The V end was cut by 0 bases, the J end by 1 base, with 11 bases between.

This chain connects TRBV29-1 to TRBJ1-1; no definite D call. This CDR3 comprises 13 residues. With 4 bases removed from V and 3 bases from J, the gap between germline ends came to 12 bases. Germline-derived CDR1 and CDR2 are SQVTM and ANQGSEA. DNA of the CDR3: TGCAGCGTTGTTATACGGGTGGACACTGAAGCTTTCTTT. Its protein is CSVVIRVDTEAFF.

The gene calls are TRBV5-6 and TRBJ2-5; TRBD2 matches 12 bases. V shed 4 bases, J shed 5 bases, and the junction held 6 bases outside the gene matches. CDR1 SGHDT and CDR2 YYEEEE come from the germline V gene. The length of the CDR3 is 15 residues. The chain's CDR3 is CASSLRTSGAETQYF. The CDR3 bases are TGTGCCAGCAGCCTAAGGACTAGCGGGGCGGAGACCCAGTACTTC.

The chain employs TRBV30 and TRBJ2-2; TRBD1 might be the D (6 bases). Germline CDR1 and CDR2: GTSNPN and SVGIG (reference sequence). Trimming removed 5 bases at V and 2 bases at J, with 18 bases between. This CDR3 region has 16 residues. As DNA, the CDR3 is TGTGCCTGGCACACCAGGGGCCGGGAAAACACCGGGGAGCTGTTTTTT. It translates to CAWHTRGRENTGELFF. Full variable domain (remainder filled in from reference TRBV30 and TRBJ2-2): SQTIHQWPATLVQPVGSPLSLECTVEGTSNPNLYWYRQAAGRGLQLLFYSVGIGQISSEVPQNLSASRPQDRQFILSSKKLLLSDSGFYLCAWHTRGRENTGELFFGEGSRLTVL.

The rearrangement uses TRBV7-6 and TRBJ1-1; D is perhaps TRBD1 (6 bases). This CDR3 has 15 residues. CDR1 and CDR2 from the germline V gene are SGHVS and FNYEAQ. V dropped 5 bases and J dropped 1 base, with 14 bases sitting between them. CDR3 sequence: CASSREQGWNTEAFF. In DNA, the CDR3 is TGTGCCAGCAGCAGAGAACAGGGATGGAACACTGAAGCTTTCTTT.

The rearrangement links TRBV30 to TRBJ2-5, with D perhaps matching TRBD2 (6 bases). This CDR3 is 14 amino acids long. Germline assignment: CDR1 GTSNPN and CDR2 SVGIG (reference sequence). V was clipped by 2 bases and J by 0 bases, with 10 bases between them. For the CDR3, the DNA is TGTGCCTGGAGTCTTGGGGGGTACCAAGAGACCCAGTACTTC. As protein: CAWSLGGYQETQYF. The variable domain in full, completed from reference TRBV30 and TRBJ2-5, reads SQTIHQWPATLVQPVGSPLSLECTVEGTSNPNLYWYRQAAGRGLQLLFYSVGIGQISSEVPQNLSASRPQDRQFILSSKKLLLSDSGFYLCAWSLGGYQETQYFGPGTRLLVL.

J is TRBJ2-7 and V is TRBV6-1; the D is unclear. The CDR3 length is 13 residues. V was trimmed by 8 bases and J by 0 bases, leaving 11 bases between them. From germline, CDR1 is MNHNS and CDR2 SASEGT. The DNA of the CDR3 is TGTGCCAGCGGTCAGGCCAGCTCCTACGAGCAGTACTTC. It yields the protein CASGQASSYEQYF.

A few counts support this clone. The gene calls are TRBV6-6 and TRBJ1-4; no reliable D call. Trimming stripped 9 bases from V and 8 bases from J, with 13 bases between. Germline assignment: CDR1 MNHNY and CDR2 SVGAGI (reference sequence). This CDR3 spans 12 amino acids. The CDR3 protein is CASRAVDEKLFF. DNA for the CDR3: TGTGCCAGTAGGGCGGTCGACGAAAAACTGTTTTTT.

The sample holds a few counts of this clone. This chain's CDR3 is CASSGRGGTDTQYF. The CDR3 region has the DNA TGTGCCAGCAGTGGCCGGGGAGGAACAGATACGCAGTATTTT. The chain uses TRBV2 and TRBJ2-3; D might be TRBD2 (6 bases). Germline-derived CDR1 and CDR2 are SNHLY and FYNNEI. The length of the CDR3 is 14 residues. V was shortened by 4 bases and J by 3 bases, with 11 bases between the two germline ends.